The 20 T cell receptor beta chains below all came from one sample that was sequenced in a study of vaccination and CD4 T cells after COVID-19. Noted treatment: approximately 9-day PBMC culture with coronavirus spike peptide pools or control peptides (ViraFEST assay). Their antigens remain unidentified. Sequencing of the DNA from cultured CD4+ T cells was carried out with the Oncomine TCR Beta short-read assay. TCRdb passed the PCR reads through MiXCR, listing each CDR3 protein once. The sample includes more than 10,000 distinct CDR3 sequences, around two fifths of them seen just once. The source material was CD4+ T cells from blood, cultured in vitro. These receptors were taken from a human donor who had recovered from COVID-19.

This clonotype came up a few times. This chain links TRBV6-1 with TRBJ1-5; D call uncertain. The CDR3 is 14 residues long. From germline, CDR1 is MNHNS and CDR2 SASEGT. V gave up 4 bases and J gave up 4 bases, with 11 bases separating them. Here the CDR3 reads CASSGGSRNQPQHF. CDR3 bases: TGTGCCAGCAGTGGAGGTTCAAGGAATCAGCCCCAGCATTTT.

This clonotype has a handful of counts. This rearrangement joins TRBV9 to TRBJ2-1, with D unclear. Germline loops: CDR1 SGDLS, CDR2 YYNGEE. The CDR3 has 15 amino acids. Trimming took 6 bases from V and 5 from J, leaving 18 bases between them. The DNA for the CDR3 is TGTGCCAGCACCTCCTCCGGGCTTGCGAACAATGAGCAGTTCTTC. It specifies CASTSSGLANNEQFF.

The chain couples TRBV27 to TRBJ2-7; a weak D match, TRBD1 (6 bases). Germline V gene sequence: CDR1 MNHEY, CDR2 SMNVEV (reference sequence). This CDR3 has 15 amino acids. Trimming stripped 5 bases from V and 5 bases from J, with 19 bases between. CDR3 amino acids: CASSPRQALSDEQYF. The CDR3 DNA reads TGTGCCAGCAGTCCGCGACAGGCCCTGAGCGACGAGCAGTACTTC.

This clonotype was counted only a few times. The CDR3 here is CATSLDRSQETQYF. The CDR3 bases are TGTGCCACCAGCCTAGACAGGTCTCAAGAGACCCAGTACTTC. The chain has TRBV15 and TRBJ2-5; D is perhaps TRBD1 (6 bases). In germline, CDR1 is LNHNV, CDR2 YYDKDF (reference sequence). V lost 5 bases and J 2 bases, leaving 12 bases between the germline ends. The CDR3 is 14 amino acids.

This chain joins TRBV7-9 and TRBJ2-7; TRBD1 matches at 9 bases. Germline loops: CDR1 SEHNR, CDR2 FQNEAQ (reference sequence). CDR3 length: 18 residues. V was pared by 1 base and J by 7 bases, with 17 bases of the junction left unmatched. The CDR3 nucleotides read TGTGCCAGCAGCTTAGTTGTGTTTGTCCCGGGACAGGGTGGGGAGCAGTACTTC. Its protein is CASSLVVFVPGQGGEQYF.

The chain uses TRBV14 and TRBJ2-2; 7 nucleotides align to TRBD2. The V gene's germline CDR1 is SGHDN and CDR2 FVKESK. This CDR3 has 14 amino acids. V shed 4 bases, J shed 4 bases, and the junction held 3 bases outside the gene matches. The CDR3 DNA follows: TGTGCCAGCAGCCTGGGGGGGAGCACCGGGGAGCTGTTTTTT. Translating it yields CASSLGGSTGELFF.

The rearrangement uses TRBV20-1 and TRBJ1-2, with TRBD1 matching over 8 bases. V was clipped by 4 bases and J by 3 bases; unmatched bases: 10. Germline CDR1 DFQATT, CDR2 SNEGSKA (reference sequence). This CDR3 region has 15 residues. The CDR3 region has the DNA TGCAGTGCTACCACGGGACAGGTGAACGACTATGGCTACACCTTC. Its protein is CSATTGQVNDYGYTF.

J is TRBJ1-3 and V is TRBV2; 8 nucleotides line up with TRBD1. The CDR3 sequence is 16 residues long. Germline CDR1 reads SNHLY; CDR2 reads FYNNEI. Trimming took 6 bases from V and 2 from J; bases not matched to a gene: 9. The CDR3 here is CASRGGQGAAGNTIYF. The DNA of the CDR3 is TGTGCCAGCAGGGGGGGTCAGGGGGCGGCTGGAAACACCATATATTTT.

The rearrangement uses TRBV6-1 and TRBJ2-7; maybe TRBD1 (5 bases). CDR3 length: 13 residues. Germline CDR1 is MNHNS and CDR2 is SASEGT. The V and J ends lost 7 bases and 3 bases respectively, with 13 bases between them. The CDR3 bases are TGTGCCAGCAAGGGCTCAGGGAACTACGAGCAGTACTTC. It specifies CASKGSGNYEQYF.

The rearrangement uses TRBV6-1 and TRBJ2-7; D call uncertain. The CDR3 is made up of 13 amino acids. With 4 bases removed from V and 5 bases from J, the gap between germline ends came to 12 bases. Germline-derived CDR1 and CDR2 are MNHNS and SASEGT. The CDR3 sequence is CASSANLGNEQYF. The CDR3 DNA sequence: TGTGCCAGCAGTGCCAACCTGGGGAACGAGCAGTACTTC.

The chain combines TRBV11-3 with TRBJ2-3, with D perhaps matching TRBD2 (6 bases). The CDR3 contains 18 residues. CDR1 is SGHNT, CDR2 YENEEA, per germline. V was shortened by 8 bases and J by 6 bases, with 30 bases between the two germline ends. CDR3: CASGYTSDYQGDRDTQYF. CDR3 coding DNA: TGTGCCAGCGGTTACACGTCGGACTATCAAGGGGATCGGGATACGCAGTATTTT.

The chain uses TRBV25-1 and TRBJ1-1; no definite D call. This CDR3 has 12 amino acids. The germline CDR1 and CDR2 sequences are MGHDK and SYGVNS. Trimming cost V 4 bases and J 11 bases, with 14 bases left between them. CDR3 residues: CASSVMDFPAFF. Here the CDR3 DNA reads TGTGCCAGCAGTGTGATGGATTTCCCTGCTTTCTTT.

This sequence joins TRBV2 and TRBJ2-7; no clear D gene. The CDR3 has 11 amino acids. Trimming removed 7 bases at V and 3 bases at J, with 7 bases between. In germline, CDR1 is SNHLY, CDR2 FYNNEI. CDR3 nucleotide sequence: TGTGCCAGCACCGGAAGCTACGAGCAGTACTTC. This encodes CASTGSYEQYF.

The chain has TRBV20-1 and TRBJ1-2; 10 bases fit TRBD1. CDR1 and CDR2 from the germline V gene are DFQATT and SNEGSKA (reference sequence). V trimming: 2 bases; J trimming: 6 bases; junction bases outside the gene matches: 6. The CDR3 is 14 amino acids. DNA of the CDR3: TGCAGTGCTAGACAACCGGGACAGGGGCATGGCTACACCTTC. It codes for CSARQPGQGHGYTF.

The chain links TRBV6-1 to TRBJ1-3; TRBD1 agrees at 9 bases. This CDR3 spans 15 amino acids. Germline CDR1 reads MNHNS; CDR2 reads SASEGT. V gave up 6 bases and J gave up 4 bases; unmatched junction bases: 7. CDR3 sequence reads: CASRPTGGAGNTIYF. The CDR3 DNA reads as TGTGCCAGCAGGCCAACAGGGGGCGCAGGAAACACCATATATTTT.

The V and J genes are TRBV7-9 and TRBJ2-2; 9 bases are a match to TRBD1. The CDR3 spans 15 residues. Germline loops: CDR1 SEHNR, CDR2 FQNEAQ (reference sequence). The V segment lost 5 bases and the J segment 4 bases; nucleotides outside the gene matches: 5. In DNA form, the CDR3 reads TGTGCCAGCAGCGTACAGGGGGCGCGCACCGGGGAGCTGTTTTTT. This gives the protein CASSVQGARTGELFF.

This chain joins TRBV5-1 and TRBJ2-2; 8 bases are shared with TRBD1. Germline-derived CDR1 and CDR2 are SGHRS and YFSETQ. The junction had 7 bases not matched to a gene; V was cut back by 7 bases and J by 2 bases. The CDR3 sequence is 15 residues long. The CDR3 DNA is TGCGCCAGCGGCCCGGGACAGGCTAACACCGGGGAGCTGTTTTTT. Translated, it gives CASGPGQANTGELFF. The variable domain in full, with the rest retrieved from reference TRBV5-1 and TRBJ2-2, is KAGVTQTPRYLIKTRGQQVTLSCSPISGHRSVSWYQQTPGQGLQFLFEYFSETQRNKGNFPGRFSGRQFSNSRSEMNVSTLELGDSALYLCASGPGQANTGELFFGEGSRLTVL.

The chain carries TRBV11-2 and TRBJ2-3; TRBD2 matches 8 bases. V was clipped by 8 bases and J by 8 bases; unmatched bases: 12. The germline gives CDR1 SGHAT, CDR2 FQNNGV. The CDR3 length is 14 residues. The CDR3 protein is CASSHPGGHGTQYF. The DNA for the CDR3 is TGTGCCAGCTCCCACCCGGGGGGGCATGGTACGCAGTATTTT. Looking up the rest from reference TRBV11-2 and TRBJ2-3 gives the full variable domain: EAGVAQSPRYKIIEKRQSVAFWCNPISGHATLYWYQQILGQGPKLLIQFQNNGVVDDSQLPKDRFSAERLKGVDSTLKIQPAKLEDSAVYLCASSHPGGHGTQYFGPGTRLTVL.

This clonotype was observed a few times. The chain uses TRBV5-6 and TRBJ1-2; D may be TRBD1 (5 bases). CDR1 is SGHDT, CDR2 YYEEEE, per germline. This CDR3 spans 14 amino acids. V lost 4 bases, J lost 5 bases, and 15 bases lay in between. The CDR3 region has the DNA TGTGCCAGCAGCACCCGGGACGGCCCATATGGCTACACCTTC. Translation gives CASSTRDGPYGYTF.

The chain uses TRBV10-3 and TRBJ1-5, with 8 bases lining up with TRBD1. Germline CDR1 reads ENHRY; CDR2 reads SYGVKD. This CDR3 is 14 amino acids long. Unmatched junction bases numbered 3, after V lost 6 bases and J lost 2 bases. CDR3 in DNA: TGTGCCATCAGCGCGGACAGGGGCAATCAGCCCCAGCATTTT. This sequence encodes CAISADRGNQPQHF.